This TCR beta chain was sequenced for a study of regulatory and conventional T cells in RAG deficiency. Trimming shortened V by 5 bases and J by 5 bases, and 6 bases separated the two germline ends. The CDR3 totals 11 residues. Germline lookup yields CDR1 MGHDK and CDR2 SYGVNS. Method: immunoSEQ multiplex PCR; TCRdb's copy keeps in-frame clones and lacks some. The table has 30,000 to 40,000 clones, about three quarters seen once. Conventional CD4+ T cells were sorted from blood as CD25-low CD127-high cells. These same data were also listed under a study on regulatory T cells. From that paper: Primers: 52 TRBV forward and 13 TRBJ reverse.

The chain uses TRBV25-1 and TRBJ1-1, with D unresolved. This TCR was recovered from a human donor in good health. Input material: CD4+ effector T cells sorted from blood. This CDR3 is CASSKRTEAFF. The DNA of the CDR3 is TGTGCCAGCAGTAAACGGACTGAAGCTTTCTTT. Looking up the rest from reference TRBV25-1 and TRBJ1-1 gives the full variable domain: EADIYQTPRYLVIGTGKKITLECSQTMGHDKMYWYQQDPGMELHLIHYSYGVNSTEKGDLSSESTVSRIRTEHFPLTLESARPSHTSQYLCASSKRTEAFFGQGTRLTVV.